This TCR beta chain derives from a study of blood T cell repertoires in COVID-19 (dated by TCRdb to 2018 to 2021). Regarding the research as a whole: Samples covering the acute and convalescent phases of COVID-19 were provided by collaborators in the United States, Italy and Spain. Where available, HLA class I and class II types were obtained from metadata supplied by the sample provider rather than from assay-based typing. The dataset comprised deeply sampled blood TCRbeta repertoires from subjects exposed to, actively infected with, or recovered from COVID-19. The samples were drawn from the first 160 participants of the ongoing ImmuneRACE study and from 1,254 subjects provided by 6 global collaborators. Nearly every sample came with metadata listing a de-identified subject ID, COVID-19 status, age in years and sex. The repertoires were released in a freely available public database intended as a resource for research on the immune response to SARS-CoV-2. The material from the prospective study consisted of cDNA or gDNA derived from T cells, B-cell-depleted T cells, or PBMCs.

Summary of the overall study and its limitations: The amount of clinical and demographic metadata varied by source and participant and was provided uncurated.

TCRbeta CDR3 regions were amplified from genomic DNA using the immunoSEQ Assay, a bias-controlled multiplex PCR. In the authors' own workflow: The number of nucleated cells in each sample was estimated from the amplification of reference gene primers within the assay. To quantify the absolute abundance of each unique TCRbeta CDR3 rearrangement, sequence reads were collapsed and filtered. For each sample, productive Simpson clonality was calculated as the square root of Simpson's diversity index across productive rearrangements. Imported from immuneACCESS, the table was reduced by TCRdb to in-frame sequences with V and J called. These copies leave out some clones; in studies compared against another copy, an unresolved V gene accounts for under half, and the cause of the remainder is not known. V, J and clone size are those of that table, while D and trimming were read from the DNA. The sample yields around 150,000 clones; 80% to 90% were counted once. The ten largest make up roughly 3.5% of the sample.

At the junction V is shortened by 0 bases and J by 5 bases; bases outside the gene matches: 4. Reading from cysteine to phenylalanine, the CDR3 counts 15 amino acids. Kept here is only the CDR3 DNA, which spans 45 bases and is read in frame from base 1. CDR1 is given as MNHEY and CDR2 as SVGAGI, both from the germline V gene. A note on this clone: This receptor's antigen is unknown. The input lacks base qualities; no much larger clone sits a single base away.

The collaborating institutions used their own protocols to collect whole blood in K2EDTA tubes. Collaborator samples were shipped for TCRbeta analysis as frozen whole blood, isolated PBMCs, or DNA extracted from either sample type. The material sequenced was peripheral blood. This chain joins TRBV6-5 to TRBJ1-5; TRBD1 fits 7 bases in the junction. This TCR was sampled from a man aged 70-80 years with acute or convalescent COVID-19. In nucleotide form, the sequence is TGTGCCAGCAGTTACTCAGGGGGCTTCGATCAGCCCCAGCATTTT. Translated, this is CASSYSGGFDQPQHF.